Listed here are 22 T cell receptor beta chains from one sample, sequenced in a study of cytomegalovirus exposure and HLA in healthy donors. PCR amplification relied on 60 Vbeta primers (plus 13 Jbeta primers). Using immunoSEQ multiplex PCR, the repertoire was profiled, and TCRdb retains in-frame clones only, with some absent. The sample includes 150,000 or so clones, about 76% seen only once; the top ten take 3.5% to 5%. The source material was PBMCs. These receptor sequences come from a male donor in good health and CMV-seronegative.

The V and J genes are TRBV25-1 and TRBJ1-3, with D perhaps TRBD1 (6 bases). Trimming took 2 bases from V and 2 from J, leaving 13 bases between them. Germline-derived CDR1 and CDR2 are MGHDK and SYGVNS. The CDR3 consists of 16 residues. CDR3 in amino acids: CASSEPRGGAGNTIYF. The CDR3 region has the DNA TGTGCCAGCAGTGAACCTAGGGGGGGTGCTGGAAACACCATATATTTT.

The table lists this clone with a few counts. The gene calls are TRBV9 and TRBJ1-6, with no clear D. This CDR3 has 15 residues. Germline V CDR1 and CDR2: SGDLS, YYNGEE. Trimming shortened V by 1 base and J by 6 bases, and 11 bases separated the two germline ends. The CDR3 protein is CASSVLSNSNSPLHF. In DNA, the CDR3 is TGTGCCAGCAGCGTACTCTCTAACAGTAATTCACCCCTCCACTTT.

This rearrangement joins TRBV6-5 to TRBJ1-2, with D possibly matching TRBD1 (6 bases). The CDR3 is 14 residues long. V dropped 2 bases and J dropped 4 bases, with 11 bases sitting between them. In germline, CDR1 is MNHEY, CDR2 SVGAGI. In nucleotides, the CDR3 is TGTGCCAGCAGTTACACCGGACAGTTCTATGGCTACACCTTC. This gives the protein CASSYTGQFYGYTF.

The chain couples TRBV6-5 to TRBJ1-1; tentatively, D is TRBD1 (5 bases). The CDR3 runs 15 residues. V was clipped by 7 bases and J by 0 bases, with 15 bases between them. Germline V CDR1 and CDR2: MNHEY, SVGAGI. In DNA, the CDR3 is TGTGCCAGCACCCATGTCGAGACAGTGAACACTGAAGCTTTCTTT. Protein product: CASTHVETVNTEAFF.

This clone appeared a few times. The chain couples TRBV6-5 to TRBJ1-2, with D uncertain. Germline CDR1 reads MNHEY; CDR2 reads SVGAGI. The CDR3 loop spans 13 amino acids. With 6 bases removed from V and 10 bases from J, the gap between germline ends came to 18 bases. The CDR3 DNA is TGTGCCAGCAGCCTGACACCTATGGGAGACTACACCTTC. Its translation: CASSLTPMGDYTF.

The V and J genes are TRBV5-5 and TRBJ2-1; 9 bases are a match to TRBD2. The CDR3 loop spans 16 amino acids. Trimming took 2 bases from V and 4 from J; bases not matched to a gene: 7. CDR1 and CDR2 (germline): SGHKS, YYEKEE (reference sequence). The CDR3 nucleotides read TGTGCCAGCAGCTTTATAGCGGGAGAATCGTACAATGAGCAGTTCTTC. It yields the protein CASSFIAGESYNEQFF. Variable domain in full (rest from reference TRBV5-5 and TRBJ2-1): DAGVTQSPTHLIKTRGQQVTLRCSPISGHKSVSWYQQVLGQGPQFIFQYYEKEERGRGNFPDRFSARQFPNYSSELNVNALLLGDSALYLCASSFIAGESYNEQFFGPGTRLTVL.

The genes are TRBV29-1 and TRBJ1-5, with 8 bases aligning to TRBD1. J lost 2 bases, V lost 7 bases, and 7 bases had no gene match. The germline gives CDR1 SQVTM, CDR2 ANQGSEA. There are 14 residues in the CDR3. In DNA, the CDR3 is TGCAGCGCCCGGACAGGGTGGGGCAATCAGCCCCAGCATTTT. Translation gives CSARTGWGNQPQHF.

The rearrangement uses TRBV7-2 and TRBJ1-5; weak D call: TRBD1 (5 bases). Germline assignment: CDR1 SGHTA and CDR2 FQGNSA. With 6 bases removed from V and 0 bases from J, the gap between germline ends came to 9 bases. This CDR3 is 14 amino acids long. Here the CDR3 DNA reads TGTGCCAGCAGTAGGGACTCTAGCAATCAGCCCCAGCATTTT. Its protein is CASSRDSSNQPQHF.

Worth noting for this clone: Its ends do not fully match the called genes, so a read error is possible. The rearrangement uses TRBV4-1 and TRBJ1-1; TRBD1 aligns across 7 bases. The CDR3 is 14 residues long. CDR1 and CDR2 (germline): MGHRA, YSYEKL. CDR3 DNA: TGCGCCAGCAGCCAAATGACAGGGCCGAGGGAAGCTTCCTTT. Translated, it gives CASSQMTGPREASF.

The gene calls are TRBV5-1 and TRBJ2-3; the match to TRBD2 covers 9 bases. The CDR3 totals 15 residues. The J segment lost 1 base and the V segment lost 4 bases, leaving 4 bases of the junction unmatched. CDR1 SGHRS and CDR2 YFSETQ come from the germline V gene. Here the CDR3 DNA reads TGCGCCAGCAGCAGCTCTAGCGGGGGCACAGATACGCAGTATTTT. This translates into CASSSSSGGTDTQYF.

V and J are TRBV19 and TRBJ1-1; D is undetermined. V was pared by 2 bases and J by 6 bases, with 10 bases between. CDR3 length: 13 amino acids. Germline CDR1 and CDR2: LNHDA and SQIVND (reference sequence). The CDR3 here is CASSIHPRAEAFF. Here the CDR3 DNA reads TGTGCCAGTAGTATACACCCCCGGGCTGAAGCTTTCTTT. Full variable domain (missing parts from reference TRBV19 and TRBJ1-1): DGGITQSPKYLFRKEGQNVTLSCEQNLNHDAMYWYRQDPGQGLRLIYYSQIVNDFQKGDIAEGYSVSREKKESFPLTVTSAQKNPTAFYLCASSIHPRAEAFFGQGTRLTVV.

This chain connects TRBV9 to TRBJ2-7; 11 nucleotides agree with TRBD2. CDR1 is SGDLS and CDR2 is YYNGEE in the germline V gene. V was clipped by 3 bases and J by 5 bases; unmatched bases: 4. The CDR3 loop spans 14 amino acids. The CDR3 sequence is CASSAGLAGHEQYF. The CDR3 region has the DNA TGTGCCAGCAGCGCAGGACTAGCGGGCCACGAGCAGTACTTC.

The V and J genes are TRBV11-2 and TRBJ2-7; D might be TRBD1 (5 bases). The germline V gene has CDR1 SGHAT and CDR2 FQNNGV. V dropped 5 bases and J dropped 10 bases, with 27 bases sitting between them. The CDR3 consists of 16 residues. CDR3 DNA: TGTGCCAGCAGCCCCGGCTTCGGTGGGGCCACCTCGGCTCAGTACTTC. It yields the protein CASSPGFGGATSAQYF.

The rearrangement links TRBV19 to TRBJ2-2; 11 positions match TRBD2. The J segment lost 6 bases and the V segment lost 1 base, leaving 7 bases of the junction unmatched. The CDR3 consists of 17 residues. The germline V gene has CDR1 LNHDA and CDR2 SQIVND (reference sequence). CDR3 sequence: CASSIVVPSGGSGELFF. In DNA, the CDR3 is TGTGCCAGTAGTATAGTAGTTCCTAGCGGGGGGTCCGGGGAGCTGTTTTTT.

This sequence joins TRBV9 and TRBJ1-1, with 7 positions matching TRBD1. V shed 4 bases and J 4 bases; nucleotides not matched to a gene: 10. This CDR3 contains 15 residues. The germline V gene encodes CDR1 SGDLS and CDR2 YYNGEE. CDR3 nucleotide sequence: TGTGCCAGCAGCCCCCCAGGGGGGAGGAGCACTGAAGCTTTCTTT. Translating gives CASSPPGGRSTEAFF.

The chain is built from TRBV27 and TRBJ1-6; D remains ambiguous. The CDR3 extends over 16 amino acids. Trimming removed 0 bases from V and 4 bases from J, with 10 bases in between. Germline values: CDR1 MNHEY, CDR2 SMNVEV (reference sequence). In DNA, the CDR3 is TGTGCCAGCAGTTTATCGAGGGCAGTTTATAATTCACCCCTCCACTTT. It translates to CASSLSRAVYNSPLHF.

The rearrangement joins TRBV5-1 to TRBJ2-1, with TRBD2 matching over 13 bases. Germline assignment: CDR1 SGHRS and CDR2 YFSETQ. The junction had 9 bases not matched to a gene; V was cut back by 3 bases and J by 0 bases. This CDR3 contains 19 residues. The CDR3 DNA is TGCGCCAGCAGCTACCCGACTAGCGGGGGGCGGAGCTCCTACAATGAGCAGTTCTTC. Translating it yields CASSYPTSGGRSSYNEQFF.

The V gene is TRBV27, the J gene TRBJ2-5, with 7 bases matching TRBD1. The better agreement between TRBJ2-7 and the DNA end casts doubt on the J call. The CDR3 has 15 residues. Germline V CDR1 and CDR2: MNHEY, SMNVEV (reference sequence). The CDR3 nucleotides are TGTGCCAGCAGTTTAAAGAGACAGGGTCCCTACGAGCAGTACTTC. Its protein is CASSLKRQGPYEQYF.

The J gene is TRBJ2-5, the V gene TRBV11-2, with D possibly matching TRBD2 (6 bases). The germline V gene encodes CDR1 SGHAT and CDR2 FQNNGV. The CDR3 is 16 residues long. Trimming stripped 8 bases from V and 7 bases from J, with 26 bases between. CDR3 in amino acids: CASRSPRRSPRGTQYF. CDR3 DNA: TGTGCCAGCCGCTCCCCCCGCCGTAGCCCGCGGGGGACCCAGTACTTC.

This chain connects TRBV19 to TRBJ1-1, with D tentatively TRBD1 (6 bases). V shed 6 bases and J shed 1 base, with 12 bases lying between them. Germline values: CDR1 LNHDA, CDR2 SQIVND (reference sequence). The CDR3 consists of 14 residues. CDR3 amino acids: CASSRRTENTEAFF. The CDR3 bases are TGTGCCAGTAGCCGACGGACAGAGAACACTGAAGCTTTCTTT.

The genes are TRBV25-1 and TRBJ2-2; the D gene is possibly TRBD1 (6 bases). V lost 1 base, J lost 3 bases, and 12 bases lay in between. The CDR3 extends over 16 amino acids. Germline V gene lookup returns CDR1 MGHDK and CDR2 SYGVNS. Written as DNA, the CDR3 is TGTGCCAGCAGTGAATTGGGGTCAGGGGACACCGGGGAGCTGTTTTTT. As protein: CASSELGSGDTGELFF.

This sequence joins TRBV5-1 and TRBJ1-3; weak D call: TRBD1 (5 bases). Trimming pared 4 bases from V and 0 bases from J, leaving 11 bases between. Germline assignment: CDR1 SGHRS and CDR2 YFSETQ. This CDR3 region has 15 residues. CDR3 DNA: TGCGCCAGCAGCCTACCACAGGTCTCTGGAAACACCATATATTTT. It translates to CASSLPQVSGNTIYF.